This T cell receptor (beta chain) was recorded in a study of T cell responses to AZD1222 COVID-19 vaccine. Study outcomes and limitations: Two AZD1222 administrations were followed by greater Spike-specific TCR breadth and depth. Regions 160-218 and 743-854 held dominance among vaccine-associated CD4 TCRs, which spanned spike. None of the repertoires were sampled until the peak T cell response had passed.

This CDR3 is built from 14 residues. V shed 4 bases and J shed 8 bases, with 17 bases lying between them. Germline V gives CDR1 SNHLY, CDR2 FYNNEI. On this clone itself: Its antigen is unidentified.

Repertoires were generated with immunoSEQ multiplex PCR, while TCRdb's copy carries only in-frame clones and drops some. The sample has a few hundred thousand clones; roughly 93% are singletons. V gene TRBV2 combines with J gene TRBJ1-2, with a tentative D call TRBD1 (5 bases). The source was peripheral blood, collected on day 0 of AZD1222 vaccination. The sequence came from an adult in good health. The CDR3: CASSAGEGGTGYTF. DNA for the CDR3: TGTGCCAGCAGTGCCGGTGAGGGAGGGACGGGCTACACCTTC.